This paragraph reports one TCR beta chain. Its antigen is unidentified. The data were obtained in a study of cytomegalovirus exposure and HLA in healthy donors. Broader study findings: Rarity marked most TCR sequences, yet some public TCRs occurred in many donors.

The CDR3 spans 15 residues. CDR1 is MNHEY, CDR2 SVGAGI, per germline. V lost 0 bases, J lost 7 bases, and 13 bases lay in between. The PCR employed 60 Vbeta primers together with 13 Jbeta primers. Using immunoSEQ multiplex PCR, the repertoire was profiled, and TCRdb retains in-frame clones only, with some absent. This table holds 65,000 to 70,000 clones, roughly four fifths found once. Sequenced material: PBMCs. The chain links TRBV6-5 to TRBJ2-1, with a possible D match to TRBD1 (6 bases). This TCR was recovered from a woman aged 30 to 39 in good health and CMV-seropositive. For the CDR3, the DNA is TGTGCCAGCAGTTACTCCGAGAGGGGGTTGAATGAGCAGTTCTTC. Translated, it gives CASSYSERGLNEQFF.